This is a list of T cell receptor beta chains from one sample in a study of blood T cell repertoires in COVID-19. Clones were sequenced by immunoSEQ multiplex PCR, and TCRdb holds only the in-frame ones, with some missing. The repertoire consists of some 320,000 clones, with over 75% occurring once and the leading ten covering approximately 7.9%. The sequencing sample was made of peripheral blood. The origin of the receptors is a human donor in a cohort sampled during active COVID-19. Each CDR3 is given with its conserved first and last residue. Fields, in order: J gene, D gene, clone size, CDR3 length, V gene, CDR3 DNA, CDR3 protein. D genes are given only for firm matches. Clone size is shown for a subset of rows, as once, few, many or a class of expanded clone.

>TRBJ1-5|TRBD1|-|13|TRBV5-6
TGTGCCAGCAGCTTAGGGGGCGCGGAACCCCAGCATTTT
CASSLGGAEPQHF
>TRBJ2-6|-|-|16|TRBV10-3
TGTGCCATCAGGTCTGACGGAGGCTCTGGGGCCAACGTCCTGACTTTC
CAIRSDGGSGANVLTF
>TRBJ1-2|TRBD1|-|13|TRBV18
TGTGCCAGCTCCTTACAGGGGGCTGAGGGCTACACCTTC
CASSLQGAEGYTF
>TRBJ1-1|TRBD1|-|13|TRBV10-1
TGCGCCAGCAGTGGACAGGGGGGCACTGAAGCTTTCTTT
CASSGQGGTEAFF
>TRBJ1-2|TRBD1|-|13|TRBV12-3/TRBV12-4
TGTGCCACCCGGACAGGCTTAATTGCTGGCTACACCTTC
CATRTGLIAGYTF
>TRBJ1-4|-|-|13|TRBV12-3/TRBV12-4
TGTGCCAGCAGTCCCCGGTCAGGCGTAAAACTGTTTTTT
CASSPRSGVKLFF
>TRBJ2-2|-|-|16|TRBV27
TGTGCCAGCAGTTTACGCCAGGGGTCAGGGACCGGGGAGCTGTTTTTT
CASSLRQGSGTGELFF
>TRBJ1-1|-|-|14|TRBV6-5
TGTGCCAGCAGTTACCGGGTAGCTAGCACTGAAGCTTTCTTT
CASSYRVASTEAFF
>TRBJ2-3|-|-|13|TRBV18
TGTGCCAGCTCACCAGGCAGGGGGGCTACGCAGTATTTT
CASSPGRGATQYF
>TRBJ1-1|TRBD1|once|14|TRBV18
TGTGCCAGCTCACCTGCGACAGGGAGGACTGAAGCTTTCTTT
CASSPATGRTEAFF
>TRBJ1-5|-|-|14|TRBV6-5
TGTGCCAGCAGGACTCGGGAGGGAGGTCAGCCCCAGCATTTT
CASRTREGGQPQHF
>TRBJ2-3|-|-|13|TRBV5-1
TGCGCCAGCAAGATAGGGGGTACAGATACGCAGTATTTT
CASKIGGTDTQYF
>TRBJ1-2|-|-|15|TRBV5-6
TGTGCCAGCAGCTCCGCGTTCGGGATTAGATATGGCTACACCTTC
CASSSAFGIRYGYTF
>TRBJ1-1|TRBD1|few|12|TRBV30
TGTGCCTGGAGTTGGACAGGGACTGAAGCTTTCTTT
CAWSWTGTEAFF
>TRBJ1-2|-|-|13|TRBV30
TGTGCCTGGAGTTTGGCCGATCTTTATGGCTACACCTTC
CAWSLADLYGYTF
>TRBJ2-5|-|-|14|TRBV5-1
TGCGCCAGCAGCCCACCTAGCGAGTTAGAGACCCAGTACTTC
CASSPPSELETQYF
>TRBJ1-2|TRBD1|-|14|TRBV27
TGTGCCAGCAGTTTAGGACAGGGTTTTCATGGCTACACCTTC
CASSLGQGFHGYTF
>TRBJ1-2|TRBD1|-|14|TRBV18
TGTGCCAGCTCACTCGACAGGGTGAGCTATGGCTACACCTTC
CASSLDRVSYGYTF
>TRBJ1-3|-|-|17|TRBV7-9
TGTGCCGTCGGGGCCCGGGCACAGGGACCTTTAGTAAACACCATATATTTT
CAVGARAQGPLVNTIYF
>TRBJ1-2|TRBD1|-|13|TRBV6-5
TGTGCCAGCAGTACGGACAGGGCGGGAGGCTACACCTTC
CASSTDRAGGYTF